This TCR beta chain originates from a study of memory CD4+ T cells and cytomegalovirus serostatus. About the research overall: This sample comes from healthy Belgian adults, roughly 9 CMV seropositive, around 26 seronegative.

The sort gate was single viable CD3+CD4+CD8-CD45RO+ cells for memory CD4+ T cells. TCRdb's copy holds only in-frame clones and misses some; the assay was immunoSEQ multiplex PCR. The profile shows 45,000 to 65,000 clones, about 86% of them singletons. The V gene's germline CDR1 is LGHNA and CDR2 YSLEER. The CDR3 extends over 18 amino acids. The V segment lost 4 bases and the J segment 2 bases; nucleotides outside the gene matches: 12. The rearrangement links TRBV4-3 to TRBJ2-4; 9 bases match TRBD2. The specimen sequenced was memory CD4+ T cells from blood. The TCR comes from an adult in good health and CMV-seropositive. The DNA for the CDR3 is TGCGCCAGCAGCCCCAGAGGGGCTAGCGGGGCCTCCAAAAACATTCAGTACTTC. Translated, it gives CASSPRGASGASKNIQYF.